This T cell receptor beta chain was captured in a study of blood T cell repertoires in COVID-19. At the level of the study: From T cells, B-cell-depleted T cells, or PBMCs came the material, which was cDNA or gDNA.

The CDR3 loop spans 14 amino acids. The V gene's germline CDR1 is SNHLY and CDR2 FYNNEI. Trimming took 0 bases from V and 7 from J, leaving 12 bases between them. Sequencing was performed with immunoSEQ multiplex PCR; in TCRdb, only in-frame clones are kept and a portion is missing. The data hold about 160,000 clones, with roughly 90% observed a single time. Source material: peripheral blood. This chain joins TRBV2 and TRBJ2-5; weak D call: TRBD1 (7 bases). The sequence came from a man in his thirties or forties with COVID-19, enrolled during active disease. The CDR3 DNA is TGTGCCAGCAGTGAAGCGGAGGGGGCGGCGACCCAGTACTTC. Translated: CASSEAEGAATQYF.